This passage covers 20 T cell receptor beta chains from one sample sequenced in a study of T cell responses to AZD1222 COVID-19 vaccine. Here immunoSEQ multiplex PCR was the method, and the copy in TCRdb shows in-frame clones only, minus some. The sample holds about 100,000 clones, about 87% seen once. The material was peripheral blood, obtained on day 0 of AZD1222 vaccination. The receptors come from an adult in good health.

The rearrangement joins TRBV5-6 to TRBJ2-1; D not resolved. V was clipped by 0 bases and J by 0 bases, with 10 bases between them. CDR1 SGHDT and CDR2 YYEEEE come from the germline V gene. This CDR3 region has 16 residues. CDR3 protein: CASSLEGQSSYNEQFF. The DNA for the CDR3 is TGTGCCAGCAGCTTGGAAGGGCAAAGCTCCTACAATGAGCAGTTCTTC.

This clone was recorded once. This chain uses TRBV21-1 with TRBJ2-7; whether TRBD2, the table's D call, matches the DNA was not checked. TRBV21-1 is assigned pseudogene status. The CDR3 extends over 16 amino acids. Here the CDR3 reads CASSKEVLGCPYEQYF. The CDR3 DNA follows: TGTGCCAGCAGCAAAGAAGTCCTCGGGTGCCCCTACGAGCAGTACTTC.

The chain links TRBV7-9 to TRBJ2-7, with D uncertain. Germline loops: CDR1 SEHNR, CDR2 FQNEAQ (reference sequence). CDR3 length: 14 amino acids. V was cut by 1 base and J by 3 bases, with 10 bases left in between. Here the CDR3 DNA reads TGTGCCAGCAGCTTAGGGGGTATTAGCTACGAGCAGTACTTC. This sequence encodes CASSLGGISYEQYF.

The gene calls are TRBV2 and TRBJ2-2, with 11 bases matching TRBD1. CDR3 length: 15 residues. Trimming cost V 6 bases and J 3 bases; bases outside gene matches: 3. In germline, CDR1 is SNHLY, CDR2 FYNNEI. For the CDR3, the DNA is TGTGCCAGCAGAACGGACAGGGGGCACACCGGGGAGCTGTTTTTT. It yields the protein CASRTDRGHTGELFF. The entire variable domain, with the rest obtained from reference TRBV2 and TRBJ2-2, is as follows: EPEVTQTPSHQVTQMGQEVILRCVPISNHLYFYWYRQILGQKVEFLVSFYNNEISEKSEIFDDQFSVERPDGSNFTLKIRSTKLEDSAMYFCASRTDRGHTGELFFGEGSRLTVL.

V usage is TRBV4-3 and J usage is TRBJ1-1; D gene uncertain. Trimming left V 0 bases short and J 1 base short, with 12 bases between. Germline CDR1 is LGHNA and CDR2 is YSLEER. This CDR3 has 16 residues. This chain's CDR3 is CASSQEYSLGNTEAFF. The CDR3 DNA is TGCGCCAGCAGCCAAGAATACTCTCTAGGGAACACTGAAGCTTTCTTT.

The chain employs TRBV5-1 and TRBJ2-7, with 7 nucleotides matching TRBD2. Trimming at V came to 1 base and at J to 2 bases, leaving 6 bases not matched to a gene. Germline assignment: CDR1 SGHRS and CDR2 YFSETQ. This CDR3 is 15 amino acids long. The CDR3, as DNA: TGCGCCAGCAGCTTGTTGAGGGGAGGGACCTACGAGCAGTACTTC. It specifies CASSLLRGGTYEQYF.

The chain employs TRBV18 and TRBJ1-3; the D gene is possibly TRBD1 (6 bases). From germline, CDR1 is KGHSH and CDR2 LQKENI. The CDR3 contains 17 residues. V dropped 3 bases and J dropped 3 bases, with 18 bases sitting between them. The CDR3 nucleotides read TGTGCCAGCTCACCCCTAGTCCAGGGGAGTGGTGGAAACACCATATATTTT. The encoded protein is CASSPLVQGSGGNTIYF.

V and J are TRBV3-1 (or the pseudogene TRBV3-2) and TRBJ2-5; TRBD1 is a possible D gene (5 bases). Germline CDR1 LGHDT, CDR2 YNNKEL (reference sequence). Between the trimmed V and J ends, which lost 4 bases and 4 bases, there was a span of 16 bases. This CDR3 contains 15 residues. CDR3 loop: CASSLPVDIAETQYF. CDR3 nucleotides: TGTGCCAGCAGCCTCCCCGTGGACATCGCAGAGACCCAGTACTTC.

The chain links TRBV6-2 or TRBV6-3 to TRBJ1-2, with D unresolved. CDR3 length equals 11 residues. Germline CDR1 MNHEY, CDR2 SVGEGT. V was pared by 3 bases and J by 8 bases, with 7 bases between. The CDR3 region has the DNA TGTGCCAGCAGTTATGGAGGGGGCTACACCTTC. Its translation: CASSYGGGYTF.

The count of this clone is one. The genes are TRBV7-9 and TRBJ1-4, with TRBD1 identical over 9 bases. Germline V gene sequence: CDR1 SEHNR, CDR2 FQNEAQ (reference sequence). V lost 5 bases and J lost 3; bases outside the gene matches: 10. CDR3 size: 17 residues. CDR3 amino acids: CASSNPGQGLANEKLFF. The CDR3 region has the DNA TGTGCCAGCAGCAACCCGGGACAGGGCCTAGCTAATGAAAAACTGTTTTTT.

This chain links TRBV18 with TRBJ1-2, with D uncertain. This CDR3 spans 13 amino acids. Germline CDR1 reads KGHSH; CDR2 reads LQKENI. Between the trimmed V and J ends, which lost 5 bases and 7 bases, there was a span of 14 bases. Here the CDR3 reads CASSLSYRSGYTF. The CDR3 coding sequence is TGTGCCAGCTCATTGAGCTACCGAAGTGGCTACACCTTC.

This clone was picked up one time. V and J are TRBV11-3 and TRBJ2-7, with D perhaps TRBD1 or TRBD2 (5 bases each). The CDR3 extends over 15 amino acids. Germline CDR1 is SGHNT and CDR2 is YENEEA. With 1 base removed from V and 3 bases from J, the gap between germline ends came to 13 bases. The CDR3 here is CASSLAGSPNYEQYF. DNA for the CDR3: TGTGCCAGCAGCTTAGCAGGGAGCCCTAACTACGAGCAGTACTTC.

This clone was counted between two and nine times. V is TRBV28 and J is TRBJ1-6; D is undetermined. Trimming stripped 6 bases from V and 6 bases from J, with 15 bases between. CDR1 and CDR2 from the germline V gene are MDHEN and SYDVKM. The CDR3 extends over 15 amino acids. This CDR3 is CASRKLLSLNSPLHF. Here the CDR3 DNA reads TGTGCCAGCAGAAAGCTACTTTCCCTTAATTCACCCCTCCACTTT.

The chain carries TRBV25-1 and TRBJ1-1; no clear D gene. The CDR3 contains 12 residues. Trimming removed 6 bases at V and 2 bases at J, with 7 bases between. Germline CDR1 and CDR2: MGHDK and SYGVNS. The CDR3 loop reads CASRDPNTEAFF. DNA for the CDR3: TGTGCCAGCAGGGACCCTAACACTGAAGCTTTCTTT.

Here the CDR3 DNA reads TGCGCCAGCAGCACAACAGGGGCCCCTGGAAACACCATATATTTT. Translating gives CASSTTGAPGNTIYF. The J gene is TRBJ1-3, the V gene TRBV5-1, with 7 bases matching TRBD1. V gave up 4 bases and J gave up 2 bases; unmatched junction bases: 6. The CDR3 length is 15 residues. The germline CDR1 and CDR2 sequences are SGHRS and YFSETQ.

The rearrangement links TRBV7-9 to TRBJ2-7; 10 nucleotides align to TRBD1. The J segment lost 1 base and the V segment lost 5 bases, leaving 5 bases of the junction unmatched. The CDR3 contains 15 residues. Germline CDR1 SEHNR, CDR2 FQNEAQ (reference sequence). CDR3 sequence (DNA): TGTGCCAGCAGCGATCGGACAGGGGGGTCCTACGAGCAGTACTTC. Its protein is CASSDRTGGSYEQYF. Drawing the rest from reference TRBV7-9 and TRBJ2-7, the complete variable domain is DTGVSQNPRHKITKRGQNVTFRCDPISEHNRLYWYRQTLGQGPEFLTYFQNEAQLEKSRLLSDRFSAERPKGSFSTLEIQRTEQGDSAMYLCASSDRTGGSYEQYFGPGTRLTVT.

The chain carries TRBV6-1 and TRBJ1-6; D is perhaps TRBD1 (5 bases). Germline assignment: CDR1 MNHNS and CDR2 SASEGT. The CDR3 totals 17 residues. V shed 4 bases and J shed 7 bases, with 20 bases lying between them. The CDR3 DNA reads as TGTGCCAGCAGTGCCGGGCGCTCCGGGACTTCAAATTCACCCCTCCACTTT. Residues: CASSAGRSGTSNSPLHF.

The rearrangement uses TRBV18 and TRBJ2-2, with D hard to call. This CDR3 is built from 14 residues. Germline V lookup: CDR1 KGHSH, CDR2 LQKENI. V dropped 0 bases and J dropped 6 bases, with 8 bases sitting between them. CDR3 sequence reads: CASSPPRLAGELFF. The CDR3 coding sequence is TGTGCCAGCTCACCACCCCGGCTGGCCGGGGAGCTGTTTTTT.

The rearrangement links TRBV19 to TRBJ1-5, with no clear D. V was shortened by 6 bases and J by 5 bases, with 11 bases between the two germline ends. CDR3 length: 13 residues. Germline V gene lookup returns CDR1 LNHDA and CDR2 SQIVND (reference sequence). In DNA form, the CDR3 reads TGTGCCAGTAGCGACACCCGGCATCAGCCCCAGCATTTT. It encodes CASSDTRHQPQHF.

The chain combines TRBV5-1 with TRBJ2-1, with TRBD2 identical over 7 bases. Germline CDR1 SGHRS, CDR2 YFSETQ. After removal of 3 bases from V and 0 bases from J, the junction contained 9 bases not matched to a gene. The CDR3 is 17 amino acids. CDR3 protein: CASSYPRGEGSYNEQFF. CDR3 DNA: TGCGCCAGCAGCTACCCCCGGGGGGAGGGCTCCTACAATGAGCAGTTCTTC.